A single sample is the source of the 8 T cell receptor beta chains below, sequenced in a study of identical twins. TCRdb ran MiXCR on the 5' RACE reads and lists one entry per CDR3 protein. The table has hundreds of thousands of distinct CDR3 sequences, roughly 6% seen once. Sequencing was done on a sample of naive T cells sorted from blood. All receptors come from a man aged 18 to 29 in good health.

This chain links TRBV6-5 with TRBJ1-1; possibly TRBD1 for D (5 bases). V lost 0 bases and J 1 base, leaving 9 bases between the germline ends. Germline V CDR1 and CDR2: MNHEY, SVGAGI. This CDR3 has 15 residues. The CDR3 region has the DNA TGTGCCAGCAGTTACTCAGAAACAGGGAACACTGAAGCTTTCTTT. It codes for CASSYSETGNTEAFF.

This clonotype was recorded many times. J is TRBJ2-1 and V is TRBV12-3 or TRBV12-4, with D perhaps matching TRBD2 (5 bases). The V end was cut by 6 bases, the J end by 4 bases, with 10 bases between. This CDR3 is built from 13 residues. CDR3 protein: CASSLGVYNEQFF. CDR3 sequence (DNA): TGTGCCAGCAGCTTGGGAGTGTACAATGAGCAGTTCTTC.

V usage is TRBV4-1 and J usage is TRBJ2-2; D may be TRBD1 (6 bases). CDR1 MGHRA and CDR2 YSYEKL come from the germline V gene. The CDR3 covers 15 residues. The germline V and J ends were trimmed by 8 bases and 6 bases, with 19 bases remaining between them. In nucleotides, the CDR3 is TGCGCCAGCTCCCCTCTTCTGGGGGCGCCCGGGGAGCTGTTTTTT. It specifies CASSPLLGAPGELFF.

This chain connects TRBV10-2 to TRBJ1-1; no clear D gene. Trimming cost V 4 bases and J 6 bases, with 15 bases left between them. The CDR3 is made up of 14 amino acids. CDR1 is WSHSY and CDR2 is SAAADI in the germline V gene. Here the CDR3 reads CASSAYASGAEAFF. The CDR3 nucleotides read TGCGCCAGCAGTGCGTACGCGAGCGGCGCTGAAGCTTTCTTT.

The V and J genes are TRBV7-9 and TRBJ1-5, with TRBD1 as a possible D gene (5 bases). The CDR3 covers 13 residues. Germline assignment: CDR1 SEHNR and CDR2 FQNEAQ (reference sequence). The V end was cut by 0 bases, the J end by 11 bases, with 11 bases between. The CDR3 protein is CASSLAGGRAQHF. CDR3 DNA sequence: TGTGCCAGCAGCTTAGCGGGGGGACGGGCCCAGCATTTT.

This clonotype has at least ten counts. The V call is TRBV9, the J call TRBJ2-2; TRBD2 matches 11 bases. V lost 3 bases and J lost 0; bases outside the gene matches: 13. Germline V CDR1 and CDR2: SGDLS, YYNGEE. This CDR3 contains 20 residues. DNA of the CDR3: TGTGCCAGCAGCGCAGCCCCAACCCTAGCGGGAGGTTCGAACACCGGGGAGCTGTTTTTT. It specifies CASSAAPTLAGGSNTGELFF.

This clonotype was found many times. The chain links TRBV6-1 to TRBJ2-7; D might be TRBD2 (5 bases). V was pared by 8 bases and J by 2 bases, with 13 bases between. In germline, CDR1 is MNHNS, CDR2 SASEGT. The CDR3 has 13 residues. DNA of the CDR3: TGTGCCAGCGGTATAGGGAGAACCTACGAGCAGTACGTC. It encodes CASGIGRTYEQYV.

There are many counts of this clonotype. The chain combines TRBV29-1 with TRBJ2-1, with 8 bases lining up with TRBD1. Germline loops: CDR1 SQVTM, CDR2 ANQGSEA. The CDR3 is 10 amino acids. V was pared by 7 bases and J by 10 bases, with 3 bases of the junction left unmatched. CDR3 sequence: CSGGQAEQFF. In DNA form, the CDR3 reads TGCAGCGGGGGACAGGCGGAGCAGTTCTTC.